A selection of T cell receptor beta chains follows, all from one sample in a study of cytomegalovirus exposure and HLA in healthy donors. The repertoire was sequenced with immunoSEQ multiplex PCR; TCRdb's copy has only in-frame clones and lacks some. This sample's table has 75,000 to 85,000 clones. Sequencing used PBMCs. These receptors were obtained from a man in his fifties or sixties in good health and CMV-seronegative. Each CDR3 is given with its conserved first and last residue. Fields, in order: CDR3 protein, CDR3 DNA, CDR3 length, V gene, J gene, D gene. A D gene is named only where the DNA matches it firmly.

CDR3aa: CASSIRGSNQPQHF
CDR3nt: TGTGCCAGTAGTATTAGAGGTAGCAATCAGCCCCAGCATTTT
len: 14
v_gene: TRBV19
j_gene: TRBJ1-5
d_gene: .

CDR3aa: CASSEVAGGRDTQYF
CDR3nt: TGTGCCAGCAGTGAAGTAGCGGGGGGTCGGGATACGCAGTATTTT
len: 15
v_gene: TRBV6-4
j_gene: TRBJ2-3
d_gene: TRBD2

CDR3aa: CASNPGSSYEQYF
CDR3nt: TGTGCCAGCAACCCCGGGAGTTCCTACGAGCAGTACTTC
len: 13
v_gene: TRBV6-5
j_gene: TRBJ2-7
d_gene: .

CDR3aa: CASSLSTGGVDEQYF
CDR3nt: TGTGCCAGCTCACTTTCGACAGGGGGCGTGGACGAGCAGTACTTC
len: 15
v_gene: TRBV18
j_gene: TRBJ2-7
d_gene: TRBD1

CDR3aa: CASSVEQGRDYGYTF
CDR3nt: TGTGCCAGCAGCGTAGAACAGGGTAGGGACTATGGCTACACCTTC
len: 15
v_gene: TRBV9
j_gene: TRBJ1-2
d_gene: .

CDR3aa: CASSLGGFNEQFF
CDR3nt: TGTGCTAGCAGCTTAGGAGGGTTCAATGAGCAGTTCTTC
len: 13
v_gene: TRBV7-7
j_gene: TRBJ2-1
d_gene: .

CDR3aa: CASSVWRGTEAFF
CDR3nt: TGTGCCAGCAGCGTGTGGAGGGGCACTGAAGCTTTCTTT
len: 13
v_gene: TRBV5-4
j_gene: TRBJ1-1
d_gene: .

CDR3aa: CASSFSGHRSYTF
CDR3nt: TGTGCCAGCAGTTTTTCCGGACATCGGTCCTACACCTTC
len: 13
v_gene: TRBV27
j_gene: TRBJ1-2
d_gene: .

CDR3aa: CASSYSQNQPQHF
CDR3nt: TGTGCCAGCAGTTACTCCCAGAATCAGCCCCAGCATTTT
len: 13
v_gene: TRBV6-5
j_gene: TRBJ1-5
d_gene: .

CDR3aa: CASTGQPNSPLHF
CDR3nt: TGTGCCAGCACCGGACAGCCTAATTCACCCCTCCACTTT
len: 13
v_gene: TRBV7-8
j_gene: TRBJ1-6
d_gene: .

CDR3aa: CASNRARSNYGYTF
CDR3nt: TGTGCCAGTAACAGAGCCAGGTCTAACTATGGCTACACCTTC
len: 14
v_gene: TRBV19
j_gene: TRBJ1-2
d_gene: .

CDR3aa: CASSFGGGYSEQFF
CDR3nt: TGTGCCAGCAGTTTTGGCGGGGGGTACTCTGAGCAGTTCTTC
len: 14
v_gene: TRBV28
j_gene: TRBJ2-1
d_gene: TRBD2

CDR3aa: CASSLNTGTGPGYTF
CDR3nt: TGCGCCAGCAGCTTAAATACCGGGACAGGGCCTGGCTACACCTTC
len: 15
v_gene: TRBV5-1
j_gene: TRBJ1-2
d_gene: TRBD1

CDR3aa: CASSQQGIGDEQYF
CDR3nt: TGCGCCAGCAGCCAACAGGGGATCGGGGACGAGCAGTACTTC
len: 14
v_gene: TRBV5-1
j_gene: TRBJ2-7
d_gene: TRBD1

CDR3aa: CASRRLAGGYNEQFF
CDR3nt: TGCGCCAGCAGGCGACTAGCGGGGGGGTACAATGAGCAGTTCTTC
len: 15
v_gene: TRBV5-1
j_gene: TRBJ2-1
d_gene: TRBD2

CDR3aa: CASSQDYRQETQYF
CDR3nt: TGTGCCAGCAGCCAAGACTACCGCCAAGAGACCCAGTACTTC
len: 14
v_gene: TRBV14
j_gene: TRBJ2-5
d_gene: .

CDR3aa: CASKNQGLAFF
CDR3nt: TGTGCCAGCAAGAACCAGGGGTTGGCTTTCTTT
len: 11
v_gene: TRBV6-5
j_gene: TRBJ1-1
d_gene: .

CDR3aa: CASSPLAGTEAFF
CDR3nt: TGTGCCAGTTCACCACTAGCGGGCACTGAAGCTTTCTTT
len: 13
v_gene: TRBV18
j_gene: TRBJ1-1
d_gene: .

CDR3aa: CASSEGGQGGYEQYF
CDR3nt: TGTGCCAGCAGTGAAGGGGGACAAGGGGGCTACGAGCAGTACTTC
len: 15
v_gene: TRBV6-1
j_gene: TRBJ2-7
d_gene: .

CDR3aa: CASSLTGQNYGYTF
CDR3nt: TGTGCCAGCAGCCTTACGGGACAGAACTATGGCTACACCTTC
len: 14
v_gene: TRBV6-5
j_gene: TRBJ1-2
d_gene: TRBD1

CDR3aa: CASSYAGGTSYNEQFF
CDR3nt: TGTGCCAGCAGCTACGCCGGGGGGACCTCCTACAATGAGCAGTTCTTC
len: 16
v_gene: TRBV7-9
j_gene: TRBJ2-1
d_gene: TRBD2

CDR3aa: CAASTSNQPQHF
CDR3nt: TGTGCCGCAAGCACCAGCAATCAGCCCCAGCATTTT
len: 12
v_gene: TRBV7-9
j_gene: TRBJ1-5
d_gene: .

CDR3aa: CASSEAGGRGEKLFF
CDR3nt: TGTGCCAGCAGTGAAGCAGGGGGCAGGGGCGAAAAACTGTTTTTT
len: 15
v_gene: TRBV2
j_gene: TRBJ1-4
d_gene: TRBD1

CDR3aa: CASSRWTGVDGYTF
CDR3nt: TGTGCCAGCTCACGTTGGACAGGGGTCGATGGCTACACCTTC
len: 14
v_gene: TRBV18
j_gene: TRBJ1-2
d_gene: TRBD1

CDR3aa: CASSKTGLVTGELFF
CDR3nt: TGTGCCAGCAGCAAGACTGGGTTGGTCACCGGGGAGCTGTTTTTT
len: 15
v_gene: TRBV7-9
j_gene: TRBJ2-2
d_gene: .

CDR3aa: CASSFGGREQYF
CDR3nt: TGTGCCAGCAGCTTCGGGGGGCGCGAGCAGTACTTC
len: 12
v_gene: TRBV7-9
j_gene: TRBJ2-7
d_gene: .

CDR3aa: CASRDSPYGYTF
CDR3nt: TGCGCCAGCAGAGACAGCCCCTATGGCTACACCTTC
len: 12
v_gene: TRBV10-2
j_gene: TRBJ1-2
d_gene: .

CDR3aa: CASSLTGGFTGELFF
CDR3nt: TGTGCCAGCAGCCTTACAGGGGGCTTCACCGGGGAGCTGTTTTTT
len: 15
v_gene: TRBV11-3
j_gene: TRBJ2-2
d_gene: TRBD1

CDR3aa: CASSRGLAGEETQYF
CDR3nt: TGTGCCAGCAGCAGAGGACTAGCGGGGGAAGAGACCCAGTACTTC
len: 15
v_gene: TRBV4-2
j_gene: TRBJ2-5
d_gene: TRBD2

CDR3aa: CASSLVGQGPYEQYF
CDR3nt: TGTGCCAGCAGTTTAGTTGGACAGGGTCCCTACGAGCAGTACTTC
len: 15
v_gene: TRBV27
j_gene: TRBJ2-7
d_gene: TRBD1

CDR3aa: CASSLRAGNQPQHF
CDR3nt: TGCGCCAGCAGCTTGAGAGCTGGCAATCAGCCCCAGCATTTT
len: 14
v_gene: TRBV5-1
j_gene: TRBJ1-5
d_gene: .

CDR3aa: CASSQGTGIGEQYF
CDR3nt: TGCGCCAGCAGCCAAGGGACAGGGATTGGGGAGCAGTACTTC
len: 14
v_gene: TRBV4-1
j_gene: TRBJ2-7
d_gene: TRBD1

CDR3aa: CASSWDRGKPQHF
CDR3nt: TGTGCCAGCAGTTGGGACAGGGGTAAGCCCCAGCATTTT
len: 13
v_gene: TRBV27
j_gene: TRBJ1-5
d_gene: TRBD1

CDR3aa: CASSLGDRTNTEAFF
CDR3nt: TGTGCCAGCAGCTTGGGGGACAGGACGAACACTGAAGCTTTCTTT
len: 15
v_gene: TRBV5-4
j_gene: TRBJ1-1
d_gene: TRBD1

CDR3aa: CASSSDSSYEQYF
CDR3nt: TGTGCCAGCAGCTCGGACAGCTCCTACGAGCAGTACTTC
len: 13
v_gene: TRBV11-3
j_gene: TRBJ2-7
d_gene: .

CDR3aa: CASSLTLSSYNSPLHF
CDR3nt: TGTGCCAGCAGCCTTACGCTTAGCTCCTATAATTCACCCCTCCACTTT
len: 16
v_gene: TRBV7-6
j_gene: TRBJ1-6
d_gene: .

CDR3aa: CATSRQVDTEAFF
CDR3nt: TGTGCCACCTCCCGACAAGTGGACACTGAAGCTTTCTTT
len: 13
v_gene: TRBV27
j_gene: TRBJ1-1
d_gene: .

CDR3aa: CASRWTGVSDTQYF
CDR3nt: TGTGCCAGCAGGTGGACAGGGGTTTCAGATACGCAGTATTTT
len: 14
v_gene: TRBV6-5
j_gene: TRBJ2-3
d_gene: TRBD1

CDR3aa: CASSVEPNSYNEQFF
CDR3nt: TGTGCCAGCAGCGTTGAGCCTAATTCCTACAATGAGCAGTTCTTC
len: 15
v_gene: TRBV9
j_gene: TRBJ2-1
d_gene: .

CDR3aa: CASSQDSSEAEAFF
CDR3nt: TGCGCCAGCAGCCAAGATAGTAGTGAAGCTGAAGCTTTCTTT
len: 14
v_gene: TRBV4-1
j_gene: TRBJ1-1
d_gene: .

CDR3aa: CASSLINGAPLHF
CDR3nt: TGTGCCAGCAGTTTGATCAACGGGGCACCCCTCCACTTT
len: 13
v_gene: TRBV28
j_gene: TRBJ1-6
d_gene: .

CDR3aa: CAIRIPGQGTEAFF
CDR3nt: TGTGCCATCAGAATTCCGGGACAGGGGACTGAAGCTTTCTTT
len: 14
v_gene: TRBV10-3
j_gene: TRBJ1-1
d_gene: TRBD1

CDR3aa: CASSSATGENTEAFF
CDR3nt: TGTGCCAGCAGCTCCGCGACAGGGGAGAACACTGAAGCTTTCTTT
len: 15
v_gene: TRBV7-9
j_gene: TRBJ1-1
d_gene: TRBD1

CDR3aa: CASSQEGSGGVYEQYF
CDR3nt: TGTGCCAGCAGCCAAGAAGGGTCAGGGGGCGTCTACGAGCAGTACTTC
len: 16
v_gene: TRBV4-2
j_gene: TRBJ2-7
d_gene: TRBD1

CDR3aa: CASSSGGFDEKLFF
CDR3nt: TGCGCCAGCAGCTCAGGGGGCTTTGATGAAAAACTGTTTTTT
len: 14
v_gene: TRBV5-1
j_gene: TRBJ1-4
d_gene: TRBD1

CDR3aa: CASSDSGSGNTIYF
CDR3nt: TGTGCCAGCAGCGACTCGGGCTCTGGAAACACCATATATTTT
len: 14
v_gene: TRBV6-1
j_gene: TRBJ1-3
d_gene: .

CDR3aa: CASSPSGTGVYEQYF
CDR3nt: TGTGCCAGCAGTCCCTCCGGGACAGGGGTTTACGAGCAGTACTTC
len: 15
v_gene: TRBV6-1
j_gene: TRBJ2-7
d_gene: TRBD1